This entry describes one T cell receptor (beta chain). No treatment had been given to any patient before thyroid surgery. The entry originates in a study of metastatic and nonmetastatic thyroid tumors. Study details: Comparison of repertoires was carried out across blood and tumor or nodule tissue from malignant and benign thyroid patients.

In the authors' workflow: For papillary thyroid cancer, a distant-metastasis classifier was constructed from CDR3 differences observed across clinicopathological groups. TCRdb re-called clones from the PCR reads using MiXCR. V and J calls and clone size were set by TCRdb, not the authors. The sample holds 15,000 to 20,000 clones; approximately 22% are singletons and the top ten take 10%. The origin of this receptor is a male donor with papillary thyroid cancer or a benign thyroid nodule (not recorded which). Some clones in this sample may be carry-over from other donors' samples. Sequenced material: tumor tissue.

CDR3 bases: TGTGCCAGCAGTTGTTTGGCAACCAATGTGGCTTTCTTT. This encodes CASSCLATNVAFF. The chain carries TRBV28 and TRBJ1-1; D is ambiguous. The germline V and J ends were trimmed by 4 bases and 11 bases, with 17 bases remaining between them. Germline V gene sequence: CDR1 MDHEN, CDR2 SYDVKM. This CDR3 has 13 residues.